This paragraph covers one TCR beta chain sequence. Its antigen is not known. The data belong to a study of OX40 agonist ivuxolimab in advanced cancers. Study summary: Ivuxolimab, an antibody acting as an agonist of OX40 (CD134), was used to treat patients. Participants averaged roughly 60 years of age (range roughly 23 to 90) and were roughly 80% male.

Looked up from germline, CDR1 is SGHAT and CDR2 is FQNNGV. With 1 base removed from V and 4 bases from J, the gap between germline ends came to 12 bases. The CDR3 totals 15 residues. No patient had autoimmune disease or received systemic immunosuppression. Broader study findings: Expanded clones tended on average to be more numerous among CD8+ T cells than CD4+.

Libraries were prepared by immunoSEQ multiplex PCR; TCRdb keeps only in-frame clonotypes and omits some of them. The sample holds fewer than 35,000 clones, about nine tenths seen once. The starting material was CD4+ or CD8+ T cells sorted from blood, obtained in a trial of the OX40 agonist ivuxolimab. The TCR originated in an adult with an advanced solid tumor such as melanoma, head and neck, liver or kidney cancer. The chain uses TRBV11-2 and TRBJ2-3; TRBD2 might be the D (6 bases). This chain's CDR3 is CASSLARGIADTQYF. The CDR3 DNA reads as TGTGCCAGCAGCTTAGCACGGGGGATAGCAGATACGCAGTATTTT. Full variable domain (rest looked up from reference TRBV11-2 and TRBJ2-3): EAGVAQSPRYKIIEKRQSVAFWCNPISGHATLYWYQQILGQGPKLLIQFQNNGVVDDSQLPKDRFSAERLKGVDSTLKIQPAKLEDSAVYLCASSLARGIADTQYFGPGTRLTVL.